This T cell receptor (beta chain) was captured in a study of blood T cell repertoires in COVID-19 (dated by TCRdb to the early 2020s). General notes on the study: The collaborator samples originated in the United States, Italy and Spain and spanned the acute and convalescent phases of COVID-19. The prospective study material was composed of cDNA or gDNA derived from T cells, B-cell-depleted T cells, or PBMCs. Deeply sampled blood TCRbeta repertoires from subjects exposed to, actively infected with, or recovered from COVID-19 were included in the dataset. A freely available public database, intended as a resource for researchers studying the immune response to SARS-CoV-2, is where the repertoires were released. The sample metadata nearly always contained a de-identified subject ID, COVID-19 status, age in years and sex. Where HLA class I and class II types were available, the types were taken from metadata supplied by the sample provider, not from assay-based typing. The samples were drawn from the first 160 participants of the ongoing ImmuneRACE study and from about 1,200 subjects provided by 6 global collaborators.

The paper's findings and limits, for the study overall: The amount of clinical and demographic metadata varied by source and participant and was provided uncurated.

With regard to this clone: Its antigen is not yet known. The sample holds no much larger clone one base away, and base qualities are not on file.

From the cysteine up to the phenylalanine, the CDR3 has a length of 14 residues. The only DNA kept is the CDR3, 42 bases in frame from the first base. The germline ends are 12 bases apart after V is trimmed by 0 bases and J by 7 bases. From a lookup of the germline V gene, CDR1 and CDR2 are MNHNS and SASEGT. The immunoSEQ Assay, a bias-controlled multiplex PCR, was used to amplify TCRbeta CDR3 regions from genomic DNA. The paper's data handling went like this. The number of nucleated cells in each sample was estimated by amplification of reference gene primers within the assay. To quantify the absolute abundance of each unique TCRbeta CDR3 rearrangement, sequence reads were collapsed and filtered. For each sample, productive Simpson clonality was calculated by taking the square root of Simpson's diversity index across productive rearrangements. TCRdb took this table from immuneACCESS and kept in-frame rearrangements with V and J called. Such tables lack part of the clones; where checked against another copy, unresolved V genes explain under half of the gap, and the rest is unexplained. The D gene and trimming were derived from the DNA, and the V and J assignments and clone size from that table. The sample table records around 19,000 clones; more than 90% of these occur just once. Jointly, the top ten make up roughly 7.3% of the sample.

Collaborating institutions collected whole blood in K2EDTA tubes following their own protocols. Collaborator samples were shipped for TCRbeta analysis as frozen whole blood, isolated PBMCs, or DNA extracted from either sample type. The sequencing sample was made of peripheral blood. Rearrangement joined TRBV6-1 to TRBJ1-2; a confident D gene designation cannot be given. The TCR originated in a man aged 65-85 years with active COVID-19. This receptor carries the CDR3 CASSEASWEGGYTF. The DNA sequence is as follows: TGTGCCAGCAGTGAAGCGAGTTGGGAGGGTGGCTACACCTTC.